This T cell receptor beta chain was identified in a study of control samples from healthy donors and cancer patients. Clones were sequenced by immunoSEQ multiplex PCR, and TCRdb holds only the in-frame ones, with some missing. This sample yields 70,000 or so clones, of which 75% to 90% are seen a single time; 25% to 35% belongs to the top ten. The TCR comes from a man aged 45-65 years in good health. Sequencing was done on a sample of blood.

CDR3 coding DNA: TGTGCCAGCAGCTTATCCGGGGGGATCCACAATGAGCAGTTCTTC. Translation: CASSLSGGIHNEQFF. The V and J genes are TRBV11-2 and TRBJ2-1; 7 bases fit TRBD2. Germline CDR1 reads SGHAT; CDR2 reads FQNNGV. This CDR3 is built from 15 residues. The V gene end was trimmed by 2 bases and the J gene end by 5 bases; junction bases not matched to a gene: 6.